The 10 T cell receptor beta chains given below trace back to one sample, sequenced in a study of blood T cell repertoires in COVID-19. TCRdb's copy holds only in-frame clones and misses some; the assay was immunoSEQ multiplex PCR. In the table there are over 60,000 clones, 89% of which are singletons. Material: peripheral blood. These receptors all come from a man older than 75 with acute or convalescent COVID-19.

V gene TRBV18 combines with J gene TRBJ2-2, with D perhaps matching TRBD2 (5 bases). V was pared by 3 bases and J by 5 bases, with 13 bases between. The CDR3 extends over 15 amino acids. Germline values: CDR1 KGHSH, CDR2 LQKENI. The DNA of the CDR3 is TGTGCCAGCTCACCCGGAATGACGGGGACCGGGGAGCTGTTTTTT. This codes for CASSPGMTGTGELFF. The complete variable domain, with remaining parts taken from reference TRBV18 and TRBJ2-2, reads NAGVMQNPRHLVRRRGQEARLRCSPMKGHSHVYWYRQLPEEGLKFMVYLQKENIIDESGMPKERFSAEFPKEGPSILRIQQVVRGDSAAYFCASSPGMTGTGELFFGEGSRLTVL.

This clone was recorded a few times. The chain couples TRBV7-9 to TRBJ2-3; D may be TRBD2 (5 bases). The CDR3 is made up of 13 amino acids. V lost 5 bases and J lost 4, with 10 bases in between. CDR1 and CDR2 (germline): SEHNR, FQNEAQ (reference sequence). CDR3 residues: CASSPGGADTQYF. The DNA for the CDR3 is TGTGCCAGCAGCCCCGGAGGTGCAGATACGCAGTATTTT.

V usage is TRBV3-1 (or the pseudogene TRBV3-2) and J usage is TRBJ2-7; 10 positions match TRBD2. Unmatched junction bases numbered 2, after V lost 1 base and J lost 2 bases. CDR3 length equals 15 residues. Looked up from germline, CDR1 is LGHDT and CDR2 is YNNKEL (reference sequence). This chain's CDR3 is CASSQGAGGTYEQYF. In nucleotides, the CDR3 is TGTGCCAGCAGCCAAGGAGCGGGAGGGACCTACGAGCAGTACTTC.

This chain links TRBV30 with TRBJ2-1, with 8 bases that match TRBD1. This CDR3 has 9 amino acids. In germline, CDR1 is GTSNPN, CDR2 SVGIG (reference sequence). V shed 8 bases and J 12 bases; nucleotides not matched to a gene: 3. The CDR3 here is CATGTGQFF. The CDR3 DNA reads TGTGCCACCGGGACAGGGCAGTTCTTC.

The V and J genes are TRBV5-6 and TRBJ1-1; tentatively, D is TRBD1 (5 bases). Trimming took off 2 bases at V and 4 bases at J, with 12 bases between the two ends. CDR1 SGHDT and CDR2 YYEEEE come from the germline V gene. The length of the CDR3 is 14 residues. The CDR3 spells CASSFGPGGTEAFF. The CDR3 coding sequence is TGTGCCAGCAGCTTCGGACCGGGGGGCACTGAAGCTTTCTTT.

The CDR3 region has the DNA TGCGCCAGCAGTGAGACAGGGGTGACTGAAGCTTTCTTT. Its translation: CASSETGVTEAFF. The chain uses TRBV10-2 and TRBJ1-1; 7 bases fit TRBD1. CDR1 WSHSY and CDR2 SAAADI come from the germline V gene. The V and J ends lost 2 bases and 5 bases, in that order; junction bases with no gene match: 2. This CDR3 is 13 amino acids long.

The chain couples TRBV30 to TRBJ1-1, with a weak D call TRBD1 (6 bases). CDR1 is GTSNPN, CDR2 SVGIG, per germline (reference sequence). The CDR3 sequence is 14 residues long. V lost 5 bases and J 0 bases, leaving 13 bases between the germline ends. CDR3 in DNA: TGTGCCTGGGACTCGGGACATCTGAACACTGAAGCTTTCTTT. Translated, it gives CAWDSGHLNTEAFF. Full variable domain (missing parts from reference TRBV30 and TRBJ1-1): SQTIHQWPATLVQPVGSPLSLECTVEGTSNPNLYWYRQAAGRGLQLLFYSVGIGQISSEVPQNLSASRPQDRQFILSSKKLLLSDSGFYLCAWDSGHLNTEAFFGQGTRLTVV.

V and J are TRBV30 and TRBJ1-5, with 7 bases identical to TRBD1. This CDR3 is built from 13 residues. With V trimmed by 5 bases and J by 2 bases, 3 bases remained unmatched. Looked up from germline, CDR1 is GTSNPN and CDR2 is SVGIG (reference sequence). For the CDR3, the DNA is TGTGCCTGGGACAGGGATGGCAATCAGCCCCAGCATTTT. It yields the protein CAWDRDGNQPQHF.

This rearrangement joins TRBV30 to TRBJ2-5; perhaps TRBD2 as D (6 bases). V was clipped by 5 bases and J by 5 bases, with 15 bases between them. The CDR3 has 13 residues. CDR1 is GTSNPN and CDR2 is SVGIG in the germline V gene (reference sequence). Here the CDR3 reads CAWGGLDGETQYF. The CDR3 bases are TGTGCCTGGGGGGGGTTAGATGGGGAGACCCAGTACTTC. Full variable domain (remainder filled in from reference TRBV30 and TRBJ2-5): SQTIHQWPATLVQPVGSPLSLECTVEGTSNPNLYWYRQAAGRGLQLLFYSVGIGQISSEVPQNLSASRPQDRQFILSSKKLLLSDSGFYLCAWGGLDGETQYFGPGTRLLVL.

V usage is TRBV5-4 and J usage is TRBJ1-2; 8 bases agree with TRBD1. The CDR3 has 17 residues. V gave up 5 bases and J gave up 1 base; unmatched junction bases: 13. CDR1 SGHNT and CDR2 YYREEE come from the germline V gene (reference sequence). CDR3 loop: CASRFGRDRQINYGYTF. The DNA for the CDR3 is TGTGCCAGCAGGTTTGGAAGGGACAGGCAGATTAACTATGGCTACACCTTC.